This T cell receptor beta chain derives from a study of Tregs in tolerant kidney transplant recipients. Unstimulated Tregs (CD4+CD25+CD127-) and CD4+CD25- non-Tregs were sorted from PBMCs. Profiled with immunoSEQ multiplex PCR; TCRdb holds only in-frame clones, not every one. This repertoire shows about 46,000 clones, about 90% found once; its top ten account for 0.55% to 0.85%. There are 15 residues in the CDR3. Germline CDR1 is GTSNPN and CDR2 is SVGIG (reference sequence). The ends lost 4 bases at V and 4 bases at J; junction bases unmatched: 5. V gene TRBV30 combines with J gene TRBJ2-1; 12 positions match TRBD2. Sequenced sample: Tregs from blood. This receptor was obtained from a human donor in good health. The CDR3 spells CAWTPSGRVYNEQFF. DNA of the CDR3: TGTGCCTGGACCCCTAGCGGGAGGGTTTACAATGAGCAGTTCTTC.